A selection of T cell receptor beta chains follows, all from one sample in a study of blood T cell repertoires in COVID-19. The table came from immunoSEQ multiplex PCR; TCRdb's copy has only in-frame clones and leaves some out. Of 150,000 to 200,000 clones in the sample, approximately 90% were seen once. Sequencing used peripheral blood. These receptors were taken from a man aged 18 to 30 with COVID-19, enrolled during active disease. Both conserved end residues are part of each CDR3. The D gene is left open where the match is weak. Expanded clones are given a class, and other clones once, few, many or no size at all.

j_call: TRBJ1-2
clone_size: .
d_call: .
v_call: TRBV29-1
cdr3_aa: CSVVDGYTF
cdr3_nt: TGCAGCGTTGTCGATGGCTACACCTTC

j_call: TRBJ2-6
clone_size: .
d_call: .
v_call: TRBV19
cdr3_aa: CASSIPGYGANVLTF
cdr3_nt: TGTGCCAGTAGTATTCCGGGGTATGGGGCCAACGTCCTGACTTTC

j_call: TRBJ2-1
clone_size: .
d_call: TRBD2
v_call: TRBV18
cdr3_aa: CASSPPGLAGHNEQFF
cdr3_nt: TGTGCCAGCTCACCACCGGGACTAGCGGGACACAATGAGCAGTTCTTC

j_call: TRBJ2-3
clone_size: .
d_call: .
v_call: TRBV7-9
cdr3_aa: CASSSRGRSTDTQYF
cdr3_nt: TGTGCCAGCAGCTCCAGGGGGAGGAGCACAGATACGCAGTATTTT

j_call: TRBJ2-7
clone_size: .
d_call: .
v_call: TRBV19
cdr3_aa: CASSIGYGYEQYF
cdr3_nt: TGTGCCAGTAGTATAGGTTACGGCTACGAGCAGTACTTC

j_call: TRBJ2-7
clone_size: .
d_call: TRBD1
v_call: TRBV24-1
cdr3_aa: CATSDQDRAPGEQYF
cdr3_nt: TGTGCCACCAGTGACCAGGACAGGGCTCCGGGGGAGCAGTACTTC

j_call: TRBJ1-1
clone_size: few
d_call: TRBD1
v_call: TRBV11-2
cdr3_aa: CASSGIRDSSTEAFF
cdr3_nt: TGTGCCAGCAGCGGGATCCGGGACAGTAGCACTGAAGCTTTCTTT

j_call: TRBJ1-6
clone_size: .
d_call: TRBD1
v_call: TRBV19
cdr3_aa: CASSSLRQGNSPLHF
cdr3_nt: TGTGCCAGTAGTTCCCTCCGACAGGGTAATTCACCCCTCCACTTT

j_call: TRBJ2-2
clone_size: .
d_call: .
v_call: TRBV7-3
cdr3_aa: CASSLFPGLTGVNTGELFF
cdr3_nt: TGTGCCAGCAGCTTATTTCCGGGCCTTACAGGAGTGAACACCGGGGAGCTGTTTTTT

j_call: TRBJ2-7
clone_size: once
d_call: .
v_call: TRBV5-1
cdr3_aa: CASRRTGYSYEQYF
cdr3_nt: TGCGCCAGCAGGCGAACAGGGTACTCCTACGAGCAGTACTTC

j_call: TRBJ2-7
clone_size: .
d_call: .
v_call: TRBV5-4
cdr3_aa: CASSLNNYEQYF
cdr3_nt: TGTGCCAGCAGCTTAAACAACTACGAGCAGTACTTC

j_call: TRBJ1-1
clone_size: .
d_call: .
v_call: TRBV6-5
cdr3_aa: CATMGQRHTEAFF
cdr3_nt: TGTGCCACCATGGGACAAAGACACACTGAAGCTTTCTTT

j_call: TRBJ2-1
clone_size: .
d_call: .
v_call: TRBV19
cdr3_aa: CASSPGDRLYNEQFF
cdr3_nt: TGTGCCAGTAGTCCGGGAGACAGATTATACAATGAGCAGTTCTTC

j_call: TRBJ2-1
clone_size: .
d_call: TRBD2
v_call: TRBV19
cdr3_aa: CASSIRSSGRLQFF
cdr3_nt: TGTGCCAGTAGTATTAGATCCAGCGGGAGGTTGCAGTTCTTC

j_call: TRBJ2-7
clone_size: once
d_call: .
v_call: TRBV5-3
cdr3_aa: CARSSSDTYYEQYF
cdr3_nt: TGTGCCAGAAGCTCGTCGGACACCTACTACGAGCAGTACTTC

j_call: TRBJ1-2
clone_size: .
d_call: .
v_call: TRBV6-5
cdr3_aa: CASRGLSGGGGGYTF
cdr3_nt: TGTGCCAGCAGGGGTCTCTCAGGCGGGGGAGGCGGCTACACCTTC

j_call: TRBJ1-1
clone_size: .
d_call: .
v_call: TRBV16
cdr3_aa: CASSQLAVTEAFF
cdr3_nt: TGTGCCAGCAGCCAATTAGCGGTCACTGAAGCTTTCTTT

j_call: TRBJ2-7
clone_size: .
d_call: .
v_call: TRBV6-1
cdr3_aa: CASSHPDRPSYEQYF
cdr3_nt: TGTGCCAGCAGTCACCCGGACAGACCCTCCTACGAGCAGTACTTC

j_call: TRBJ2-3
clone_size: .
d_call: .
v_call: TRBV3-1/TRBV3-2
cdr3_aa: CASSQEKSGHSTDTQYF
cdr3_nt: TGTGCCAGCAGCCAAGAGAAATCCGGACACAGCACAGATACGCAGTATTTT

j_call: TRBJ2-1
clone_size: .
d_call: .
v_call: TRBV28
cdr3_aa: CASSPSDLPGYNEQFF
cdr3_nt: TGTGCCAGCAGTCCATCAGACTTGCCGGGCTACAATGAGCAGTTCTTC

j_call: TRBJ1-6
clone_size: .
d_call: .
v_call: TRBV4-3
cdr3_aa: CASSPRDPGNSPLHF
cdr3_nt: TGCGCCAGCAGCCCGCGGGACCCCGGGAATTCACCCCTCCACTTT

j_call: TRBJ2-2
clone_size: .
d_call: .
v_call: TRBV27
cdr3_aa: CASSPHQGSNTGELFF
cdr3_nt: TGTGCCAGCAGTCCGCACCAGGGGTCAAACACCGGGGAGCTGTTTTTT

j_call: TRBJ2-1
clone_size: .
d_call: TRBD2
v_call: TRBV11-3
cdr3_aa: CASSPSPGLGGGYNEQFF
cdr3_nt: TGTGCCAGCAGCCCATCACCGGGACTAGGAGGGGGCTACAATGAGCAGTTCTTC

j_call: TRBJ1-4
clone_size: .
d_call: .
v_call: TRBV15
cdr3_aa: CATSRDLVGGAFEKLLF
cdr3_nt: TGTGCCACCAGCAGAGACCTAGTTGGGGGGGCTTTTGAAAAACTGCTTTTT

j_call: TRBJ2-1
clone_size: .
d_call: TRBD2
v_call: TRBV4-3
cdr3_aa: CASSQDFGGLAGERDEQFF
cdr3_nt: TGCGCCAGCAGCCAAGATTTCGGGGGGCTAGCGGGAGAGAGGGATGAGCAGTTCTTC

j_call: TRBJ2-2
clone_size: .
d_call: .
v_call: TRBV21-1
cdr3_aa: CASSNALKGAGAGTGELFF
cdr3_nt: TGTGCCAGCAGCAATGCACTTAAAGGCGCGGGAGCGGGAACCGGGGAGCTGTTTTTT

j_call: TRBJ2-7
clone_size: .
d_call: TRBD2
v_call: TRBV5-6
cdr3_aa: CASSLALAGFYEQYF
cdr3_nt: TGTGCCAGCAGCTTGGCACTAGCGGGTTTCTACGAGCAGTACTTC

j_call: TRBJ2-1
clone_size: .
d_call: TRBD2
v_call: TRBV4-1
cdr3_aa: CASSPQQRGGSYNEQFF
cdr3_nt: TGCGCCAGCAGCCCCCAACAGCGGGGGGGCTCCTACAATGAGCAGTTCTTC

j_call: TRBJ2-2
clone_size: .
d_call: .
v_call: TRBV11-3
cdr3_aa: CASKLGTYTGELFF
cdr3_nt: TGTGCCAGCAAACTGGGGACTTACACCGGGGAGCTGTTTTTT

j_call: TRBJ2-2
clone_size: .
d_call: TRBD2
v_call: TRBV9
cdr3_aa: CASSGGQGLAGITGELFF
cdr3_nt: TGTGCCAGCAGCGGGGGGCAGGGACTAGCGGGAATCACCGGGGAGCTGTTTTTT

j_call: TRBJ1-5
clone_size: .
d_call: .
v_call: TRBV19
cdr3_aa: CASSPRRGGRPQHF
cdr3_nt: TGTGCCAGTAGCCCCCGACGGGGAGGTCGGCCCCAGCATTTT

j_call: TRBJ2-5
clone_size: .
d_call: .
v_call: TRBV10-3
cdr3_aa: CAISQGGQETQYF
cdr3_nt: TGTGCCATCTCCCAGGGGGGCCAAGAGACCCAGTACTTC

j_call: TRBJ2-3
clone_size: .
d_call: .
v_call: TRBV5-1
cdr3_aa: CASSLFQSSTDTQYF
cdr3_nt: TGCGCCAGCAGCTTGTTCCAGTCTAGCACAGATACGCAGTATTTT

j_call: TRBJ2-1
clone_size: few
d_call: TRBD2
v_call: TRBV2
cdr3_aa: CARTGTSGPNEQFF
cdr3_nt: TGTGCCAGAACCGGGACTAGCGGCCCCAATGAGCAGTTCTTC

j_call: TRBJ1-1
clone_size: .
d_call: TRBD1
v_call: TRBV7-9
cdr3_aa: CASRPTGRTEAFF
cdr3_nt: TGTGCCAGCAGGCCGACAGGGCGGACTGAAGCTTTCTTT

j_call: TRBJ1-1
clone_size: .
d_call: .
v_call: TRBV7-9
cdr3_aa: CASSLARAATEAFF
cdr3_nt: TGTGCCAGCAGCTTAGCGCGGGCGGCCACAGAAGCTTTCTTT

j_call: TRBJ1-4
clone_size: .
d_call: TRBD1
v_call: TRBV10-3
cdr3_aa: CAISEDQGAVEKLLF
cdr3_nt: TGTGCCATCAGCGAAGACCAGGGGGCGGTCGAAAAACTGCTTTTT

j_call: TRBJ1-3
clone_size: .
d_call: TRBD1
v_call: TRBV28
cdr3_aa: CASKFGQASGNTIYF
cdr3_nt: TGTGCCAGCAAATTTGGACAGGCCTCTGGAAACACCATATATTTT

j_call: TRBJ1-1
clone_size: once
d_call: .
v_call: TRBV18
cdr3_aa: CASSRATGLNTEAFF
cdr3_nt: TGTGCCAGCTCACGAGCTACAGGGCTAAACACTGAAGCTTTCTTT

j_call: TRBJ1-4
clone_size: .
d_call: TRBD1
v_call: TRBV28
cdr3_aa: CASSSPTGVNEKLFF
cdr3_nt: TGTGCCAGCAGTTCCCCGACAGGGGTGAATGAAAAACTGTTTTTT

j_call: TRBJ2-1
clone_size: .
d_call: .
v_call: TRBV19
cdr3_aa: CASSIGGRYNEQFF
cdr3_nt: TGTGCCAGTAGTATTGGAGGGAGATACAATGAGCAGTTCTTC

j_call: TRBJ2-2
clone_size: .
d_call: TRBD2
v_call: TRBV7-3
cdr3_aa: CASSLTTPSGPNTGELFF
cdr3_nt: TGTGCCAGCAGCTTAACGACCCCTAGCGGGCCGAACACCGGGGAGCTGTTTTTT

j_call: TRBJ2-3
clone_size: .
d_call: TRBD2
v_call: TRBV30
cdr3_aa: CAWTQGLAGVDTQYF
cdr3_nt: TGTGCCTGGACCCAGGGACTAGCGGGAGTAGATACGCAGTATTTT

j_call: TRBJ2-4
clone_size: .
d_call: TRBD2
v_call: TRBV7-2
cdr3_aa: CASSSGAASGTKVYF
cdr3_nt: TGTGCCAGCAGCTCCGGCGCGGCTAGCGGGACCAAGGTTTACTTC

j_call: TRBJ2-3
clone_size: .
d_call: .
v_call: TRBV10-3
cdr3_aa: CAISESAGPDTQYF
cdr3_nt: TGTGCCATCAGTGAGTCGGCGGGGCCAGATACGCAGTATTTT

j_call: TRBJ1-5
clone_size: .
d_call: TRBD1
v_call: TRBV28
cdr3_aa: CASRVQGDQPQHF
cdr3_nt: TGTGCCAGCAGAGTACAGGGGGATCAGCCCCAGCATTTT

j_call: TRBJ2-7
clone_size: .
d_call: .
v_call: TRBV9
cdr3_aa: CASSLASRHEQYF
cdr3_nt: TGTGCCAGCAGCTTAGCATCTAGACACGAGCAGTACTTC